This T cell receptor beta chain was identified during a study of post-analysis software for immune sequencing data. Study overall: Included among the disease courses, which were recorded for the cohort, were relapsing-remitting, secondary progressive and progressive-relapsing multiple sclerosis. Broader study findings: Included in a set of five TRBV segments more frequent in patients than controls were TRBV5-6, TRBV5-1 and TRBV20-1. Samples from one preparation batch, clustered by F measure, grouped strongly together. Controls' normalized Chao1 diversity significantly exceeded that of multiple sclerosis patients.

As regards this clonotype: Antigen: not known.

Looked up from germline, CDR1 is SGHRS and CDR2 is YFSETQ. This CDR3 is 15 amino acids long. V lost 3 bases to trimming and J lost 0 bases, with 10 bases between them. Unique molecular identifiers were present in the TCR beta cDNA libraries. Input of 1 to 10 million T cells yielded 400,000 to 550,000 cDNA molecules. In TCRdb, the PCR reads were re-called with MiXCR into one record per CDR3 protein. Here the sample spans roughly 730,000 distinct CDR3 sequences, around 27% being singletons. This TCR was recovered from a girl under 18 with multiple sclerosis. V usage is TRBV5-1 and J usage is TRBJ2-4; D unclear. Sequencing input: blood. The CDR3 is CASSSGPLAKNIQYF. CDR3 in DNA: TGCGCCAGCAGCTCCGGGCCACTAGCCAAAAACATTCAGTACTTC.